The present TCR beta chain was sequenced within a study of T cell repertoires in cytomegalovirus infection. For the study at large: HLA-B-restricted CMV epitopes that are well studied, plus recently identified HLA-C-restricted ones, were used by the study.

Details on this clonotype: Its antigen remains unknown.

One entry per CDR3 protein, called by TCRdb with MiXCR from the reads. The data show hundreds of thousands of distinct CDR3 sequences, about 39% seen once. The CDR3 consists of 17 residues. The germline gives CDR1 MDHEN, CDR2 SYDVKM. V dropped 6 bases and J dropped 2; count of bases not matched to a gene: 15. The sample was cultured PBMCs, taken from culture after CMV antigen stimulation. The genes are TRBV28 and TRBJ1-1; the match to TRBD1 covers 7 bases. This sequence originates from a human donor in good health (CMV status not recorded). Some clones in this sample may be carry-over from other donors' samples. For the CDR3, the DNA is TGTGCCAGCAGCCCTGGACAGGTCAGGAAAAGTAACACTGAAGCTTTCTTT. Its protein product is CASSPGQVRKSNTEAFF.